Listed below are T cell receptor beta chains from one sample, sequenced in a study of T-cell memory formation after mild COVID-19. TCRdb redid the calling of the 5' RACE reads with MiXCR, one entry per CDR3 protein. The sample consists of approximately 300,000 distinct CDR3 sequences, approximately 19% of them appearing once. The sequenced sample consisted of PBMCs or a T cell subset sorted from them (not recorded which). The receptors shown here come from a young man who had mild COVID-19 (a few samples of this study predate the infection). Cell type and time point are not known. Each CDR3 is given with its conserved first and last residue. The order of the fields is J gene, V gene, D gene, clone size, CDR3 DNA, CDR3 protein. The D gene is left open where the match is weak. A clone size is listed for some rows: how often the clone was seen (once, few, many), or a class if it is expanded.

J gene: TRBJ2-7
V gene: TRBV6-2/TRBV6-3
D gene: TRBD2
clone size: few
CDR3 DNA: TGTGCCAGCAGTTACTCGATTTCTCCGGGGGGTAGCTACGAGCAGTACTTC
CDR3 protein: CASSYSISPGGSYEQYF

J gene: TRBJ2-7
V gene: TRBV4-1
D gene: TRBD2
clone size: few
CDR3 DNA: TGCGCCAGCAGCCAAGAAACTAGCGGGTTCTACGAGCAGTACTTC
CDR3 protein: CASSQETSGFYEQYF

J gene: TRBJ2-5
V gene: TRBV4-3
D gene: NA
clone size: once
CDR3 DNA: TGCGCCAGCAGCCAAGATTTGGGACAAGAGACCCAGTACTTC
CDR3 protein: CASSQDLGQETQYF

J gene: TRBJ1-4
V gene: TRBV29-1
D gene: NA
clone size: once
CDR3 DNA: TGCAGCGTTGTGGCTGCAACTAATGAAAAACTGTTTTTT
CDR3 protein: CSVVAATNEKLFF

J gene: TRBJ2-1
V gene: TRBV7-2
D gene: NA
clone size: NA
CDR3 DNA: TGTGCCAGCAGCTCCCTCGGACATATTGAGCTCTTC
CDR3 protein: CASSSLGHIELF

J gene: TRBJ2-5
V gene: TRBV27
D gene: TRBD2
clone size: NA
CDR3 DNA: TGTGCCAGCAGTTTAAGGTGGCGGGGGGGCATGCAAGAGACCCAGTACTTC
CDR3 protein: CASSLRWRGGMQETQYF

J gene: TRBJ1-4
V gene: TRBV7-8
D gene: TRBD1
clone size: NA
CDR3 DNA: TGTGCCAGCAGACGCGACAGGGTCGGGACTAATGAAAAACTGTTTTTT
CDR3 protein: CASRRDRVGTNEKLFF

J gene: TRBJ1-2
V gene: TRBV6-5
D gene: NA
clone size: NA
CDR3 DNA: TGTGCCAGCAGTTACGGGTTGGCGGTTCCACACTATGGCTACACCTTC
CDR3 protein: CASSYGLAVPHYGYTF

J gene: TRBJ1-1
V gene: TRBV9
D gene: NA
clone size: few
CDR3 DNA: TGTGCCAGCAGCGTTCAGGAGTCCACTGAAGCTTTCTTT
CDR3 protein: CASSVQESTEAFF

J gene: TRBJ1-1
V gene: TRBV18
D gene: TRBD1
clone size: NA
CDR3 DNA: TGTGCCAGCTCACCGGGCAGGGGGCTGGGAACTGAAGCTTTCTTT
CDR3 protein: CASSPGRGLGTEAFF

J gene: TRBJ1-1
V gene: TRBV7-3
D gene: NA
clone size: NA
CDR3 DNA: TGTGCCAGCAGCCCATCAGGGGCGGGGAACACTGAAGCTTTCTTT
CDR3 protein: CASSPSGAGNTEAFF

J gene: TRBJ2-1
V gene: TRBV5-1
D gene: NA
clone size: few
CDR3 DNA: TGCGCCACCTCACCCGGACTGTCTTACAATGAGCAGTTCTTC
CDR3 protein: CATSPGLSYNEQFF